What follows is one TCR beta chain and its context. In the original workflow: The authors estimated nucleated cell counts from reference gene primer amplification. The data were produced by immunoSEQ multiplex PCR, yet TCRdb's version contains in-frame clones alone and is incomplete. V, J and clone size were drawn from that table, and D and trimming were deduced from the DNA. The sample holds over 150,000 clones; around 81% are singletons and the top ten take about a tenth. This entry is derived from a study of blood T cell repertoires in COVID-19. Study-level background: Some COVID-19 samples were acute and others convalescent; all came from the United States, Italy and Spain. The analysed material was cDNA or gDNA that came from T cells, B-cell-depleted T cells, or PBMCs.

The TCR originated in an older man with active or convalescent COVID-19. The sequenced sample consisted of peripheral blood.

CDR3 loop: CASSAGTGILGETQYF. The CDR3 DNA reads TGTGCCAGCAGCGCCGGGACAGGGATACTGGGGGAGACCCAGTACTTC. The J gene is TRBJ2-5, the V gene TRBV13; TRBD1 matches at 9 bases. Germline CDR1 and CDR2: PRHDT and FYEKMQ (reference sequence). The CDR3 spans 16 residues. The V gene end was trimmed by 5 bases and the J gene end by 5 bases; junction bases not matched to a gene: 12.